Shown below are 9 T cell receptor beta chains from a single sample sequenced in a study of OX40 agonist ivuxolimab in advanced cancers. To prepare the library, the immunoSEQ multiplex PCR assay was applied. In its TCRdb copy, this immuneACCESS table keeps in-frame sequences only and misses some clones. Where compared with another copy, unresolved V genes explain less than half of these, and the others have no known cause. The sample contains 18,000 or so clones, 72% of them found a single time. The top ten clones comprise approximately 25% of the sample. The sample was CD4+ or CD8+ T cells sorted from blood, taken in a trial of the OX40 agonist ivuxolimab. The receptors originated from an adult with an advanced solid tumor such as melanoma, head and neck, liver or kidney cancer.

This clone was picked up a small number of times. J is TRBJ2-6 and V is TRBV21-1; the D segment call TRBD2 is taken from the table without a DNA check. TRBV21-1 is deemed a pseudogene. CDR3 length: 16 residues. This chain's CDR3 is CASSLRQQSRANVLTF. The CDR3 DNA is TGTGCCAGCAGCCTGAGGCAACAAAGTCGGGCCAACGTCCTGACTTTC.

This clone was observed a handful of times. The chain couples TRBV28 to TRBJ2-2, with a possible D match to TRBD1 (6 bases). CDR3 size: 14 residues. Germline assignment: CDR1 MDHEN and CDR2 SYDVKM. The V end was cut by 5 bases, the J end by 7 bases, with 14 bases between. The CDR3 sequence is CASSLRTDHGELFF. The CDR3 nucleotides are TGTGCCAGCAGTCTAAGGACAGACCACGGGGAGCTGTTTTTT. Filled out from reference TRBV28 and TRBJ2-2, the complete variable domain reads DVKVTQSSRYLVKRTGEKVFLECVQDMDHENMFWYRQDPGLGLRLIYFSYDVKMKEKGDIPEGYSVSREKKERFSLILESASTNQTSMYLCASSLRTDHGELFFGEGSRLTVL.

The chain links TRBV10-3 to TRBJ2-3; D gene ambiguous. V lost 7 bases and J lost 4, with 15 bases in between. This CDR3 region has 14 residues. Germline CDR1 ENHRY, CDR2 SYGVKD. The DNA for the CDR3 is TGTGCCATCAACGACCCTCAAACTTCAGATACGCAGTATTTT. Encoded protein: CAINDPQTSDTQYF.

The chain recombines TRBV11-3 with TRBJ1-2, with D unclear. Germline CDR1 is SGHNT and CDR2 is YENEEA. The CDR3 loop spans 14 amino acids. The germline V and J ends were trimmed by 6 bases and 8 bases, with 19 bases remaining between them. The CDR3 spells CASSYERDLRGYTF. The CDR3 DNA reads TGTGCCAGCAGTTACGAGAGAGACCTGAGAGGCTACACCTTC.

The chain uses TRBV7-3 and TRBJ2-7; D possibly uses TRBD1 or TRBD2 (5 bases each). CDR3 length: 15 residues. Germline CDR1 reads SGHTA; CDR2 reads FQGTGA. With 8 bases removed from V and 3 bases from J, the gap between germline ends came to 20 bases. This CDR3 reads CASSDSGPALYEQYF. The CDR3 nucleotides read TGTGCCAGCTCCGACTCGGGGCCGGCCCTCTACGAGCAGTACTTC. Combining the CDR3 with reference TRBV7-3 and TRBJ2-7 gives the whole variable domain GAGVSQTPSNKVTEKGKYVELRCDPISGHTALYWYRQSLGQGPEFLIYFQGTGAADDSGLPNDRFFAVRPEGSVSTLKIQRTERGDSAVYLCASSDSGPALYEQYFGPGTRLTVT.

On this clone itself: One junction end disagrees with the germline gene, perhaps due to a read error. The chain carries TRBV4-1 and TRBJ2-1; TRBD2 aligns across 14 bases. Germline values: CDR1 MGHRA, CDR2 YSYEKL. CDR3 length: 16 residues. CDR3 sequence reads: CASSQDGTSGGNEQFF. CDR3 DNA sequence: TGTGCCAGCAGCCAAGACGGGACTAGCGGGGGCAATGAGCAGTTCTTC.

The rearrangement uses TRBV4-2 and TRBJ2-7; a possible D gene is TRBD2 (6 bases). The CDR3 is 14 amino acids. Germline-derived CDR1 and CDR2 are LGHNA and YNFKEQ. V dropped 1 base and J dropped 3 bases, with 10 bases sitting between them. The CDR3 nucleotides read TGTGCCAGCAGCCAAGGGGTCGGGGGCTACGAGCAGTACTTC. Translated, it gives CASSQGVGGYEQYF.

The CDR3: CASRRGYEQYF. CDR3 coding DNA: TGTGCCAGCAGACGAGGGTACGAGCAGTACTTC. V usage is TRBV28 and J usage is TRBJ2-7, with a possible D match to TRBD2 (5 bases). Trimming shortened V by 6 bases and J by 4 bases, and 7 bases separated the two germline ends. CDR3 size: 11 residues. Germline V CDR1 and CDR2: MDHEN, SYDVKM.

V is TRBV6-4 and J is TRBJ2-2; D unclear. V was cut by 2 bases and J by 3 bases, with 7 bases left in between. The CDR3 extends over 14 amino acids. Germline V gene data show CDR1 as MRHNA and CDR2 as SNTAGT. CDR3 sequence: CASSDGPDTGELFF. The CDR3 bases are TGTGCCAGCAGTGACGGTCCGGACACCGGGGAGCTGTTTTTT.